Here is one TCR beta chain with its context. These data come from a study of shared clonotypes between healthy human individuals. Healthy and HIV-negative, the adult donors had no recent acute infections or vaccinations. This CDR3 region has 14 residues. Germline V gene data show CDR1 as SGHTA and CDR2 as FQGTGA. V was shortened by 3 bases and J by 4 bases, with 9 bases between the two germline ends. Splitting of each subset's genomic DNA was done evenly across several immunoSEQ plates. The table came from immunoSEQ multiplex PCR; TCRdb's copy has only in-frame clones and leaves some out. This repertoire shows 950,000 to 1,200,000 clones, 60% to 85% found once; its top ten account for 0.89%.

The sequenced sample was memory CD4+ T cells from PBMCs. The subset was: CD45RA-negative fraction. The chain combines TRBV7-3 with TRBJ2-2; the D is unclear. The TCR comes from a young man in good health. Some clones in this sample may be carry-over from other donors' samples. The CDR3 DNA sequence: TGTGCCAGCAGCTTTTTTTCCCCCACCGGGGAGCTGTTTTTT. Translating it yields CASSFFSPTGELFF. The entire variable domain, with the rest obtained from reference TRBV7-3 and TRBJ2-2, is as follows: GAGVSQTPSNKVTEKGKYVELRCDPISGHTALYWYRQSLGQGPEFLIYFQGTGAADDSGLPNDRFFAVRPEGSVSTLKIQRTERGDSAVYLCASSFFSPTGELFFGEGSRLTVL.